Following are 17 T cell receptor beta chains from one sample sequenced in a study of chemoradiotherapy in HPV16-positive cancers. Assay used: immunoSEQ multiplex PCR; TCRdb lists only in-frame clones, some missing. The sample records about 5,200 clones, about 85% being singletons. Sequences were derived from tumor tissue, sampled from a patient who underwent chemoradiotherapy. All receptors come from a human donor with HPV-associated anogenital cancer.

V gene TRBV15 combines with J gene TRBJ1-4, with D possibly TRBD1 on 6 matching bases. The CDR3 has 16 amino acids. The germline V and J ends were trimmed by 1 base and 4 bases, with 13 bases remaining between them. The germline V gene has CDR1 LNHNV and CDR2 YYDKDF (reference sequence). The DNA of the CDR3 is TGTGCCACCAGCAGAGTTCGGGACACTTTTAATGAAAAACTGTTTTTT. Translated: CATSRVRDTFNEKLFF.

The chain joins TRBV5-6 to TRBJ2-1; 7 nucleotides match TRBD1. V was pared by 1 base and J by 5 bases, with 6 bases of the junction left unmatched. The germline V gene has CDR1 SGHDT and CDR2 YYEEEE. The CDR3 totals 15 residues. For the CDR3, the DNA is TGTGCCAGCAGCTTGTTTGACAGGGCGGACAATGAGCAGTTCTTC. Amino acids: CASSLFDRADNEQFF.

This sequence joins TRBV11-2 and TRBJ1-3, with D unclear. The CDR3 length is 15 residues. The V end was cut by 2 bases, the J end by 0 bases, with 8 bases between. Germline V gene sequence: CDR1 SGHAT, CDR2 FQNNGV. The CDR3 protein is CASSLRALSGNTIYF. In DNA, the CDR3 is TGTGCCAGCAGCTTACGTGCTCTCTCTGGAAACACCATATATTTT.

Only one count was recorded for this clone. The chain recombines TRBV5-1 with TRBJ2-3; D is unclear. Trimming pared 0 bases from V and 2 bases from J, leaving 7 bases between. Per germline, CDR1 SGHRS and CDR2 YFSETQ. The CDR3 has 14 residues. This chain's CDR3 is CASSLDQNTDTQYF. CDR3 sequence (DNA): TGCGCCAGCAGCTTGGATCAGAACACAGATACGCAGTATTTT.

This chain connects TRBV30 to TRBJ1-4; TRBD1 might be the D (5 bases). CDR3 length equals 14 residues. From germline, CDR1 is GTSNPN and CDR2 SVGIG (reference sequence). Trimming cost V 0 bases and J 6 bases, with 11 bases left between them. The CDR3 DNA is TGTGCCTGGAGTGTCGGGGGAGGGGATGAAAAACTGTTTTTT. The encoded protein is CAWSVGGGDEKLFF.

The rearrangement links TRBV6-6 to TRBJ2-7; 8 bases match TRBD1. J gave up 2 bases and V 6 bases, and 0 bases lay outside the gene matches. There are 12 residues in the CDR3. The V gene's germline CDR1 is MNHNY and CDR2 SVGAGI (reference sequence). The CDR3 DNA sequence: TGTGCCAGCAGGACAGGGGCCTACGAGCAGTACTTC. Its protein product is CASRTGAYEQYF.

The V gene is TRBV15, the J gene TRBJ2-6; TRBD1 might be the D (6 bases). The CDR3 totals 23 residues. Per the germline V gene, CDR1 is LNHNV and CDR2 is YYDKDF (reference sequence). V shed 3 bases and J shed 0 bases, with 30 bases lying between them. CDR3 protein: CATSSPRHRETASSSSGANVLTF. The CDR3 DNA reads TGTGCCACCAGCAGTCCTCGACACAGGGAAACGGCTTCCTCTTCCTCTGGGGCCAACGTCCTGACTTTC.

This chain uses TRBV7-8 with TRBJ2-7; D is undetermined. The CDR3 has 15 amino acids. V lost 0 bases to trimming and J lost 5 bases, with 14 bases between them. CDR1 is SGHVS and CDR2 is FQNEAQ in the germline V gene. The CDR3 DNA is TGTGCCAGCAGCTTAGCGGTAGGGCTAGGTAACGAGCAGTACTTC. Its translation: CASSLAVGLGNEQYF.

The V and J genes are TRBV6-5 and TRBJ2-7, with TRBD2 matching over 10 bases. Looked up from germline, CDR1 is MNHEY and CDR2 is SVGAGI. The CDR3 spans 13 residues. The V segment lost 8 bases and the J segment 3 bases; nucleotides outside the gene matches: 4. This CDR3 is CASGAGGLYEQYF. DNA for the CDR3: TGTGCCAGCGGAGCGGGGGGGCTCTACGAGCAGTACTTC.

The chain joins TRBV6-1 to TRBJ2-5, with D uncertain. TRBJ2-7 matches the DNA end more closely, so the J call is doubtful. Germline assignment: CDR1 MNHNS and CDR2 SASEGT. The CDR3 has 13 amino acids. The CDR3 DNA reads TGTGCCAGCAGATTTGACGAGGCCTACGAGCAGTACTTC. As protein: CASRFDEAYEQYF.

The CDR3 here is CASSLFPRAKNIQYF. In DNA, the CDR3 is TGTGCCAGCAGCTTATTCCCCCGGGCCAAAAACATTCAGTACTTC. The chain links TRBV7-9 to TRBJ2-4; D gene unclear. CDR3 length: 15 amino acids. Trimming pared 2 bases from V and 1 base from J, leaving 9 bases between. The V gene's germline CDR1 is SEHNR and CDR2 FQNEAQ (reference sequence). Filled out from reference TRBV7-9 and TRBJ2-4, the complete variable domain reads DTGVSQNPRHKITKRGQNVTFRCDPISEHNRLYWYRQTLGQGPEFLTYFQNEAQLEKSRLLSDRFSAERPKGSFSTLEIQRTEQGDSAMYLCASSLFPRAKNIQYFGAGTRLSVL.

The CDR3 coding sequence is TGCGCCAGCAGCTCCGCAGTCTCTGGGGCCAACGTCCTGACTTTC. Translated, it gives CASSSAVSGANVLTF. The chain joins TRBV5-1 to TRBJ2-6; D is unclear. The CDR3 consists of 15 residues. Germline loops: CDR1 SGHRS, CDR2 YFSETQ. Deletions cut 3 bases from V and 0 bases from J, with 7 bases between.

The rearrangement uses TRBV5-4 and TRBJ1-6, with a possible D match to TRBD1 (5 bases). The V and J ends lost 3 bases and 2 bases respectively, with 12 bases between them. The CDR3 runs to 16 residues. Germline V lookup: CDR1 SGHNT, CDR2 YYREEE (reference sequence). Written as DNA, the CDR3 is TGTGCCAGCAGCTCACTGCAGGGTGCCTATAATTCACCCCTCCACTTT. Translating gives CASSSLQGAYNSPLHF. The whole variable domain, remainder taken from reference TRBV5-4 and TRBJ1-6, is ETGVTQSPTHLIKTRGQQVTLRCSSQSGHNTVSWYQQALGQGPQFIFQYYREEENGRGNFPPRFSGLQFPNYSSELNVNALELDDSALYLCASSSLQGAYNSPLHFGNGTRLTVT.

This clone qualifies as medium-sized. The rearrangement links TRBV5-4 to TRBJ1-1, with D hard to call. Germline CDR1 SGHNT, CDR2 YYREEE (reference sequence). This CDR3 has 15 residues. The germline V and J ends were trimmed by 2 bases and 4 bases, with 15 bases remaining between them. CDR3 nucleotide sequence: TGTGCCAGCAGCTTTCCGAAGGGCGAAGGCACTGAAGCTTTCTTT. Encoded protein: CASSFPKGEGTEAFF.

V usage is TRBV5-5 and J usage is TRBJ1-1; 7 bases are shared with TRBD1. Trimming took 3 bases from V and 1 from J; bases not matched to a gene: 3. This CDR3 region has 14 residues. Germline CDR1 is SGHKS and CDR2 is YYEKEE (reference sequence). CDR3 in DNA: TGTGCCAGCAGCTACAGGACAGGGAACACTGAAGCTTTCTTT. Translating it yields CASSYRTGNTEAFF.

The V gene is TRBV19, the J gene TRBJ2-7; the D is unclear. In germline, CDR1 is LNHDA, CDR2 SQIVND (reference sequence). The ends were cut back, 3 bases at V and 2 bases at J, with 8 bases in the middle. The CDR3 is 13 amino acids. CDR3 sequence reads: CASSIEDTYEQYF. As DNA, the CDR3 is TGTGCCAGTAGTATCGAGGATACCTACGAGCAGTACTTC.

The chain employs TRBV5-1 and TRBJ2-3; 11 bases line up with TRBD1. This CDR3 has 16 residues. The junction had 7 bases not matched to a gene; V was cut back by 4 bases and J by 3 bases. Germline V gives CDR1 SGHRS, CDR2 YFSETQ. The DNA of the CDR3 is TGCGCCAGCAGCCCCCCGGGGACAGGGGGTACAGATACGCAGTATTTT. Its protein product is CASSPPGTGGTDTQYF.